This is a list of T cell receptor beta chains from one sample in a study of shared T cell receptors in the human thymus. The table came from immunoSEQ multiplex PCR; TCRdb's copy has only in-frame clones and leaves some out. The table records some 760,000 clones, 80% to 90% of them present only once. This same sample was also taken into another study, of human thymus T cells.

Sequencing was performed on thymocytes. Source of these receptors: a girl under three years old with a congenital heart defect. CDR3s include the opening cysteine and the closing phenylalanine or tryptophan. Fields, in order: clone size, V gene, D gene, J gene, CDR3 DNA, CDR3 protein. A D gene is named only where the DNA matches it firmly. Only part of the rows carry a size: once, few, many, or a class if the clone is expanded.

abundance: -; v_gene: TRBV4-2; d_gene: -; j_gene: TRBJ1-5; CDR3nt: TGTGCCAGCAGCCAAGATAGAACAGTACAGCATTTT; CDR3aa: CASSQDRTVQHF
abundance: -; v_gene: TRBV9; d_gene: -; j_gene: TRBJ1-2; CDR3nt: TGTGCCAGCACCCCACCCCACAGGGCCTATGGCTACACCTTC; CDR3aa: CASTPPHRAYGYTF
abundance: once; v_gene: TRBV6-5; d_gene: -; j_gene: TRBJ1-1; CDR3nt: TGTGCCAGCAGTTACTCGATGGCTCAGAACACTGAAGCTTTCTTT; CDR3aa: CASSYSMAQNTEAFF
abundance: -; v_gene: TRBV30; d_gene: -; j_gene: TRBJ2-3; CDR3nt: TGTGCCTGGAGTGTACGAGAAATCGAGTATTTT; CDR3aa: CAWSVREIEYF
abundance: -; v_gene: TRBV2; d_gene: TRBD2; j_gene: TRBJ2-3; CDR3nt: TGTGCCAGCAGTGAAGCACTAGCGGTGGCCACAGATACGCAGTATTTT; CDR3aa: CASSEALAVATDTQYF
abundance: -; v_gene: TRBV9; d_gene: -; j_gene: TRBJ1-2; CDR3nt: TGTGCCAGCAGCGGGGAACCGGGACTTACTAACTATGGCTACACCTTC; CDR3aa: CASSGEPGLTNYGYTF
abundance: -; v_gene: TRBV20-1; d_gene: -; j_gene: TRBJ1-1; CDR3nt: TGCAGTGCTCCCGGGGGGGCTTTCTTT; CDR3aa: CSAPGGAFF
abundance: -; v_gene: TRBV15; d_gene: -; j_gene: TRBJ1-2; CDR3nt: TGTGCCACCAGCAGAGTAGGGAGGTTCCGAGTTGTTTCGCGGTCTAACTATGGCTACACCTTC; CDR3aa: CATSRVGRFRVVSRSNYGYTF
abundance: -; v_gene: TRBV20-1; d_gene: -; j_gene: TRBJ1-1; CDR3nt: TGCAGTGTGAGACAGTACACTGAAGCTTTCTTT; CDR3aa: CSVRQYTEAFF
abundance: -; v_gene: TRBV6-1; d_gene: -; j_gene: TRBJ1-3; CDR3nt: TGTGCCAGCATTATAGCGTCTTTCTCTGGAAACACCATATATTTT; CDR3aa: CASIIASFSGNTIYF
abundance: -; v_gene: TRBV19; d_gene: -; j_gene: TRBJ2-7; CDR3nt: TGTGCCAGTAGTATTAGCCCGACGTTACCCTCCTACGAGCAGTACTTC; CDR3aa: CASSISPTLPSYEQYF
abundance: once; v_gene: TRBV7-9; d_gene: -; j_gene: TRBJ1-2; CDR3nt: TGTGCCAGCAGCTTTGGTTTCGGTGGCTACACCTTC; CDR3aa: CASSFGFGGYTF
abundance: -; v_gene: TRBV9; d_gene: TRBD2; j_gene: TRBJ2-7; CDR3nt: TGTGCCAGCAGCGTAAGTGGGCAGCGGGGCCCCCCCAAGGAGCAGTACTTC; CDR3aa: CASSVSGQRGPPKEQYF
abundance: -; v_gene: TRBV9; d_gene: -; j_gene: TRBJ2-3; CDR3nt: TGTGCCAGCAGCTCCTGGCCTTCGCCAGATACGCAGTATTTT; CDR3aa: CASSSWPSPDTQYF
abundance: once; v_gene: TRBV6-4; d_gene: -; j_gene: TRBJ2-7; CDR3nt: TGTGCCAGGAAATTTGCGAGGAGCAGACCATCCTACGAGCAGTACTTC; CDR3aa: CARKFARSRPSYEQYF
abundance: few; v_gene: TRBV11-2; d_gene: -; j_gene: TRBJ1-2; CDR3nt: TGTGCCAGCAGCTTGCGGGGGGCGCGGGGCTACACCTTC; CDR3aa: CASSLRGARGYTF
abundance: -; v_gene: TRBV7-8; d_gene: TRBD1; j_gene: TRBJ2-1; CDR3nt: TGTGCCAGCAGCTTAGTGAGACAGGGGATGGATGAGCAGTTCTTC; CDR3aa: CASSLVRQGMDEQFF
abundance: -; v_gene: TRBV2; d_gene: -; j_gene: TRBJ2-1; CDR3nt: TGTGCCAGCAGAGCTACGGGGAGGCAGTTCTTC; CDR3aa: CASRATGRQFF
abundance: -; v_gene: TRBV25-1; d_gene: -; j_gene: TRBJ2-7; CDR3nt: TGTGCCAGCAGTGACAGGGGTGTGGAGCAGTACTTC; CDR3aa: CASSDRGVEQYF
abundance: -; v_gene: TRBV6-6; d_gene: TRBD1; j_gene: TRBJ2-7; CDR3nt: TGTGCCAGCAGTTACCCGACAGGGGAGCAGTACTTC; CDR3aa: CASSYPTGEQYF
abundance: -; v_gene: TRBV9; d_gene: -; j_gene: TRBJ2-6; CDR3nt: TGTGCCAGCAGCGGACTGGTTGTTGGCGGGGCCAACGTCCTGACTTTC; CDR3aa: CASSGLVVGGANVLTF
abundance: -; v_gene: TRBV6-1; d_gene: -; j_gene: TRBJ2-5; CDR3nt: TGTGCCAGCAGTCCCCCAGGGACAATCGAGACCCAGTACTTC; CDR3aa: CASSPPGTIETQYF
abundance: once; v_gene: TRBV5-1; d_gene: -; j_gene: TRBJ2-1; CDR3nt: TGCGCCAGCAGGGCGAAAGACTACGTTAACTACAATGAGCAGTTCTTC; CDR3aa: CASRAKDYVNYNEQFF
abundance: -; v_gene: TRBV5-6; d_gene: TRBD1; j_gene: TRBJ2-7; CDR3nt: TGTGCCAGCACCGACTACAGGGGGGCTCACGAGCAGTACTTC; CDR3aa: CASTDYRGAHEQYF
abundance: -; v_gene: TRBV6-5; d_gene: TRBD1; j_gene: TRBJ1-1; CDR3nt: TGTGCCAGCAGTTACGGGAGGACAGGGATGAACACTGAAGCTTTCTTT; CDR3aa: CASSYGRTGMNTEAFF
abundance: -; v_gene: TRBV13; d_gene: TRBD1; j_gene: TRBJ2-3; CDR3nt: TGTGCCAGCGGGGACAGGGGGCGGGGTGGAGATACGCAGTATTTT; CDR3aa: CASGDRGRGGDTQYF
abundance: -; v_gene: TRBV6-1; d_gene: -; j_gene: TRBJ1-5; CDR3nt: TGTGCCAGCAGTGAAGCGCGGGCCGCATCAGGGGCCAAGAATCAGCCCCAGCATTTT; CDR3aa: CASSEARAASGAKNQPQHF
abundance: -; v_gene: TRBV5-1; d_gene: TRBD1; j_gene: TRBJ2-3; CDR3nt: TGCGCCAGCAACCTCGTCACAGGGGGGTTGGATACGCAGTATTTT; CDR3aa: CASNLVTGGLDTQYF
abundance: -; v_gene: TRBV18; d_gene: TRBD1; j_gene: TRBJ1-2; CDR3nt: TGTGCCAGCTCACCAGCCCCCCCGGGACAGACGTCGAAGGGCTATGGCTACACCTTC; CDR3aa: CASSPAPPGQTSKGYGYTF
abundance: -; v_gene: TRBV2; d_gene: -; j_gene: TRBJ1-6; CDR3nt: TGTGCCAGCAGACTGGACAGAACCGATCCCCTTTATAATTCACCCCTCCACTTT; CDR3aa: CASRLDRTDPLYNSPLHF
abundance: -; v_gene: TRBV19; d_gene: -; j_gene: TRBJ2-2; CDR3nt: TGTGCCAGTAGCCCTAAGGGCCCTCGTCAGGACACACCTAACACCGGGGAGCTGTTTTTT; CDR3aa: CASSPKGPRQDTPNTGELFF
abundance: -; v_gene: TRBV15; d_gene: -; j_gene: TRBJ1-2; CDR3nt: TGTGCCACCAGCAGACTCCGGTGGGGGGACCGTAACTATGGCTACACCTTC; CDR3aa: CATSRLRWGDRNYGYTF
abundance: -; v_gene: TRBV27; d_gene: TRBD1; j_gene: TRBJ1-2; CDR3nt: TGTGCCAGCAGTTTCAAAGACAGGGTCCATGGCTACACCTTC; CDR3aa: CASSFKDRVHGYTF
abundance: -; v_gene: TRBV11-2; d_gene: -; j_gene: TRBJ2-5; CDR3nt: TGTGCCAGCAGCCCTAGTGGGAGCCGGGAGACCCAGTACTTC; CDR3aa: CASSPSGSRETQYF
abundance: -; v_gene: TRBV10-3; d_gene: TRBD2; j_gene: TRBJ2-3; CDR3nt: TGTGCCATCAGTCTAGCGGGGGGGGGCCCCACAGATACGCAGTATTTT; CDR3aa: CAISLAGGGPTDTQYF
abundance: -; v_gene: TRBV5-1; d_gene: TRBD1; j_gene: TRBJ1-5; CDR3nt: TGCGCCAGCAGCTTCGGGACAGGGGAAGATCAGCCCCAGCATTTT; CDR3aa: CASSFGTGEDQPQHF
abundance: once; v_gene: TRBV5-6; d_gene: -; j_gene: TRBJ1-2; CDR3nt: TGTGCCAGCAGCTTGGCACGACAGTATTACGCCCTTAGGTATGGCTACACCTTC; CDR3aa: CASSLARQYYALRYGYTF
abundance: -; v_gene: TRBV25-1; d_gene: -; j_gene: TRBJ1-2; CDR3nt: TGTGCCAGCAGTGCGGACAAGGCCAGAAACTATGGCTACACCTTC; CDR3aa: CASSADKARNYGYTF
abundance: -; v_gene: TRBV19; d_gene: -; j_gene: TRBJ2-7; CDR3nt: TGTGCCAGTAGTATAGCCAGATCCGGGACAAGGGCTTTAATGAAGCAGTACTTC; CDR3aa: CASSIARSGTRALMKQYF
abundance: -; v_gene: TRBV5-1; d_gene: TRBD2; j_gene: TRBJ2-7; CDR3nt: TGCGCCAGCAGCACGGGAGGGGTGTCCTACGAGCAGTACTTC; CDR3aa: CASSTGGVSYEQYF